This T cell receptor beta chain was identified in a study of OX40 agonist ivuxolimab in advanced cancers. Looking at the study overall: An agonistic human IgG2 monoclonal antibody against OX40 (CD134) was given. Ivuxolimab was administered intravenously to patients at 0.01 to 10 mg/kg every 2 weeks.

This CDR3 is 12 amino acids long. Germline loops: CDR1 LNHDA, CDR2 SQIVND (reference sequence). The V and J ends lost 5 bases and 1 base respectively, with 5 bases between them. Assay used: immunoSEQ multiplex PCR; TCRdb lists only in-frame clones, some missing. In the table there are 60,000 to 75,000 clones, around 82% of which are singletons. Collection of blood occurred at baseline, at cycle 4 day 1, and at cycle 7 day 1. The gene calls are TRBV19 and TRBJ1-1; no clear D gene. The clonotype originates from an adult with an advanced solid tumor such as melanoma, head and neck, liver or kidney cancer. The sample here was CD4+ or CD8+ T cells sorted from blood, taken in a trial of the OX40 agonist ivuxolimab. The CDR3 is CASSYQNTEAFF. DNA for the CDR3: TGTGCCAGTAGTTATCAGAACACTGAAGCTTTCTTT.